This TCR beta chain was profiled in a study of T cell responses to AZD1222 COVID-19 vaccine. Overall study findings and caveats: Samples come after the peak T cell response, not at day 14. Seropositivity was recorded at baseline in only a handful of AZD1222 recipients. Donor demographics were predominantly white British with a female majority; clonal diversity may be underestimated.

The CDR3 has 15 amino acids. V shed 0 bases and J shed 8 bases, with 15 bases lying between them. Germline V gene sequence: CDR1 SGDLS, CDR2 YYNGEE. Clones were sequenced by immunoSEQ multiplex PCR, and TCRdb holds only the in-frame ones, with some missing. Of under 150,000 clones in the sample, roughly 84% were seen once. Notes on this clone: The antigen remains unidentified.

Sequencing used peripheral blood, obtained on day 0 of AZD1222 vaccination. This sequence was found in an adult in good health. This sequence joins TRBV9 and TRBJ2-1; D remains ambiguous. CDR3 protein: CASSVGVRRSHEQFF. The DNA for the CDR3 is TGTGCCAGCAGCGTAGGGGTCCGGCGGTCCCATGAGCAGTTCTTC.